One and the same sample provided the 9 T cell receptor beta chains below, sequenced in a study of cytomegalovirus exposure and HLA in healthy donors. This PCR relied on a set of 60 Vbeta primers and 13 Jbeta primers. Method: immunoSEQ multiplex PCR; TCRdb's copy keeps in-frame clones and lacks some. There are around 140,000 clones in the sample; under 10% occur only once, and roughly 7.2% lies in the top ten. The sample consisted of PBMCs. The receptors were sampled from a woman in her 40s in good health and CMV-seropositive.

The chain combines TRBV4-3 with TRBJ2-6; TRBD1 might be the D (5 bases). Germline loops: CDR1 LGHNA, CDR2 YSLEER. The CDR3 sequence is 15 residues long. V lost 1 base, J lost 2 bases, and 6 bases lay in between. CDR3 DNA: TGCGCCAGCAGCCAAGGGGGCACTGGGGCCAACGTCCTGACTTTC. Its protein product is CASSQGGTGANVLTF.

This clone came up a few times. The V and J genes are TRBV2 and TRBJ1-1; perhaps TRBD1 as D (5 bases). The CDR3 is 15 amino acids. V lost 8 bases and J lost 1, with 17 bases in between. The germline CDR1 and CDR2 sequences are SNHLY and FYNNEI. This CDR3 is CASLGGRAWNTEAFF. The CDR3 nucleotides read TGTGCCAGCTTGGGGGGTCGGGCCTGGAACACTGAAGCTTTCTTT. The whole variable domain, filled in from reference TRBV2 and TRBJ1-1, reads EPEVTQTPSHQVTQMGQEVILRCVPISNHLYFYWYRQILGQKVEFLVSFYNNEISEKSEIFDDQFSVERPDGSNFTLKIRSTKLEDSAMYFCASLGGRAWNTEAFFGQGTRLTVV.

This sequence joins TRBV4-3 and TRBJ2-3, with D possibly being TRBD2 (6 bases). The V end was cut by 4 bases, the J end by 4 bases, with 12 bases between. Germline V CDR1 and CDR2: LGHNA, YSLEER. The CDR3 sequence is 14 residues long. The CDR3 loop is CASSLGGPPDTQYF. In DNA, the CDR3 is TGCGCCAGCAGCCTGGGGGGACCCCCAGATACGCAGTATTTT.

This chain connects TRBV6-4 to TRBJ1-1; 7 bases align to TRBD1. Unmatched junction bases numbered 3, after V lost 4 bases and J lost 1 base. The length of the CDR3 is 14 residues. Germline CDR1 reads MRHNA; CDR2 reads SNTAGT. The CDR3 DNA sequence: TGTGCCAGCAGTGCGGACAGGTGGAACACTGAAGCTTTCTTT. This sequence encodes CASSADRWNTEAFF.

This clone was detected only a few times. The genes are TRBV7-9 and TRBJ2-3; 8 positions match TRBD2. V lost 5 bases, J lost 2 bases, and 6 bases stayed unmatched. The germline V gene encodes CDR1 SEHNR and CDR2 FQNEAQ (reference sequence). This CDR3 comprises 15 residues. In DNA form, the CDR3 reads TGTGCCAGCAGCCCACTAGCGGTGTTCACAGATACGCAGTATTTT. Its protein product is CASSPLAVFTDTQYF.

CDR3 loop: CASSFSLGGRSDSPLHF. The CDR3 DNA reads as TGCGCCAGCAGCTTTTCTCTGGGGGGACGGTCTGATTCACCCCTCCACTTT. The chain is built from TRBV5-1 and TRBJ1-6, with D possibly matching TRBD1 (5 bases). Trimming stripped 2 bases from V and 8 bases from J, with 20 bases between. The CDR3 is made up of 17 amino acids. Germline CDR1 SGHRS, CDR2 YFSETQ.

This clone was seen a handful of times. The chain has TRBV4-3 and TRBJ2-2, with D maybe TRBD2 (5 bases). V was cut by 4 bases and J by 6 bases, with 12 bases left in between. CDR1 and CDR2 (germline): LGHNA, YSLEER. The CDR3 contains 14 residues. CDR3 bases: TGCGCCAGCAGCCTCGGACTCGTATCCGGGGAGCTGTTTTTT. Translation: CASSLGLVSGELFF.

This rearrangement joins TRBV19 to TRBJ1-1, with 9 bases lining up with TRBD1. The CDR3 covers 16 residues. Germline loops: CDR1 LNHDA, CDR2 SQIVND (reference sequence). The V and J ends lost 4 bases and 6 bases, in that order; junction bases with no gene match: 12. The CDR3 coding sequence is TGTGCCAGTAGTACGAGAACCGGGACAGGGCTCCCTGAAGCTTTCTTT. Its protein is CASSTRTGTGLPEAFF.

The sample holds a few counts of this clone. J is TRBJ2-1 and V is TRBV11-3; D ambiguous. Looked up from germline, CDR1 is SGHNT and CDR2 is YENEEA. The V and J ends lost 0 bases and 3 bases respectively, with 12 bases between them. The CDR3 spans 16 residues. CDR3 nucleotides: TGTGCCAGCAGCTTAGACACAGATTCCCTCTACAATGAGCAGTTCTTC. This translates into CASSLDTDSLYNEQFF.